This is a list of T cell receptor beta chains from one sample in a study of neurological immune-mediated disorders. TCRdb fed the 5' RACE reads into MiXCR, producing one record per CDR3 protein. The sample carries around 100,000 distinct CDR3 sequences, 10% to 12% recorded once. The sequenced material came from PBMCs. These receptors came from a female donor with HTLV-1-associated myelopathy (HAM/TSP). The CDR3 runs from the conserved cysteine through the conserved F or W. The order of the fields is clone size, V gene, J gene, D gene, CDR3 protein, CDR3 DNA. A D gene is named only where the DNA matches it firmly. Clone sizes are shown as once, few or many counts, or a class when the clone is expanded.

clone size: many
V gene: TRBV29-1
J gene: TRBJ2-7
D gene: TRBD2
CDR3 protein: CSVRTSAHEQYF
CDR3 DNA: TGCAGCGTCCGGACTAGCGCCCACGAGCAGTACTTC

clone size: many
V gene: TRBV5-1
J gene: TRBJ2-1
D gene: TRBD1
CDR3 protein: CASRSDRDRRLF
CDR3 DNA: TGCGCCAGCAGGTCTGACCGGGACAGGAGGCTCTTC

clone size: many
V gene: TRBV7-2
J gene: TRBJ2-5
D gene: NA
CDR3 protein: CASQHGQETQYF
CDR3 DNA: TGTGCCAGCCAGCACGGCCAAGAGACCCAGTACTTC

clone size: many
V gene: TRBV6-4
J gene: TRBJ1-1
D gene: NA
CDR3 protein: CASSDSKGRNTEAFF
CDR3 DNA: TGTGCCAGCAGTGACTCGAAAGGGCGTAACACTGAAGCTTTCTTT

clone size: many
V gene: TRBV5-6
J gene: TRBJ2-3
D gene: NA
CDR3 protein: CASSLAGSIFTDTQYF
CDR3 DNA: TGTGCCAGCAGCCTGGCCGGCAGCATATTCACAGATACGCAGTATTTT

clone size: many
V gene: TRBV11-2
J gene: TRBJ2-4
D gene: NA
CDR3 protein: CASSLTLAGAKNIQYF
CDR3 DNA: TGTGCCAGCAGCTTAACTTTGGCGGGAGCCAAAAACATTCAGTACTTC

clone size: many
V gene: TRBV7-2
J gene: TRBJ2-1
D gene: NA
CDR3 protein: CASSSQGGRGNEQFF
CDR3 DNA: TGTGCCAGCAGCTCTCAGGGGGGGCGTGGCAATGAGCAGTTCTTC

clone size: many
V gene: TRBV20-1
J gene: TRBJ2-5
D gene: NA
CDR3 protein: CSARAGRGRETQYF
CDR3 DNA: TGCAGTGCTAGGGCGGGGCGGGGGCGGGAGACCCAGTACTTC

clone size: many
V gene: TRBV5-1
J gene: TRBJ2-2
D gene: NA
CDR3 protein: CASSLGRTVITGELFF
CDR3 DNA: TGCGCCAGCAGCTTGGGGCGGACGGTGATCACCGGGGAGCTGTTTTTT

clone size: many
V gene: TRBV20-1
J gene: TRBJ2-2
D gene: NA
CDR3 protein: CSARGDLFTGELFF
CDR3 DNA: TGCAGTGCTAGAGGGGATCTATTCACCGGGGAGCTGTTTTTT

clone size: many
V gene: TRBV7-9
J gene: TRBJ2-1
D gene: NA
CDR3 protein: CASSFDEYNEQFF
CDR3 DNA: TGTGCCAGCAGCTTCGACGAATACAATGAGCAGTTCTTC

clone size: many
V gene: TRBV5-1
J gene: TRBJ1-1
D gene: NA
CDR3 protein: CASSLQKNTEAFF
CDR3 DNA: TGCGCCAGCAGCTTACAGAAGAACACTGAAGCTTTCTTT

clone size: many
V gene: TRBV20-1
J gene: TRBJ1-4
D gene: NA
CDR3 protein: CSSTGKTNEKLFF
CDR3 DNA: TGCAGCTCAACAGGGAAAACTAATGAAAAACTGTTTTTT

clone size: many
V gene: TRBV20-1
J gene: TRBJ1-1
D gene: NA
CDR3 protein: CSASLGVNTEAFF
CDR3 DNA: TGCAGTGCTAGTCTAGGGGTGAACACTGAAGCTTTCTTT